The entry below gives a single TCR beta chain sequence along with its context. V lost 4 bases and J 7 bases, leaving 8 bases between the germline ends. The CDR3 length is 12 residues. MiXCR, run by TCRdb on the RT-PCR reads, gives a single entry per CDR3 protein. Found here are approximately 150,000 distinct CDR3 sequences, nearly 25% of them singletons; the top ten hold roughly 26%. This specimen belongs to a study of patients and donors after allogeneic stem cell transplantation. The sample consisted of blood, either unsorted or a sorted T cell fraction (not recorded which). This clonotype was sampled from a human donor who was either an allogeneic HSCT recipient or a stem cell or donor lymphocyte infusion donor (not recorded which). It is not recorded whose cells these are; they may come from a transplant donor. This sequence joins TRBV12-3 or TRBV12-4 and TRBJ1-5; D gene unclear. The CDR3: CASSSTPQPQHF. DNA for the CDR3: TGTGCCAGCAGTTCCACGCCCCAGCCCCAGCATTTT.